Shown below are 12 T cell receptor beta chains from a single sample sequenced in a study of blood T cell repertoires in COVID-19. The table came from immunoSEQ multiplex PCR; TCRdb's copy has only in-frame clones and leaves some out. The table has some 100,000 clones, around 85% seen once; the top ten hold more than 10%. The sequencing sample was made of peripheral blood. These receptors came from a human donor in a cohort sampled during active COVID-19.

The chain is built from TRBV19 and TRBJ1-2; 11 bases fit TRBD1. The germline gives CDR1 LNHDA, CDR2 SQIVND (reference sequence). This CDR3 contains 15 residues. The V and J ends lost 8 bases and 4 bases, in that order; junction bases with no gene match: 9. In DNA, the CDR3 is TGTGCCAGTGCAACGACCGGGACAGGGGGCTATGGCTACACCTTC. This sequence encodes CASATTGTGGYGYTF.

Only one count was recorded for this clone. V is TRBV18 and J is TRBJ2-7; 7 nucleotides agree with TRBD1. Germline CDR1 is KGHSH and CDR2 is LQKENI. V lost 4 bases, J lost 0 bases, and 6 bases stayed unmatched. The length of the CDR3 is 15 residues. Here the CDR3 DNA reads TGTGCCAGCTCACGGGCGGACAGGAGCTCCTACGAGCAGTACTTC. Encoded protein: CASSRADRSSYEQYF.

This rearrangement joins TRBV19 to TRBJ2-7; D is unclear. Deletions cut 2 bases from V and 0 bases from J, with 5 bases between. CDR1 is LNHDA and CDR2 is SQIVND in the germline V gene (reference sequence). The CDR3 contains 13 residues. This chain's CDR3 is CASSIINSYEQYF. CDR3 nucleotide sequence: TGTGCCAGTAGTATAATTAACTCCTACGAGCAGTACTTC.

In DNA, the CDR3 is TGTGCCAGCTCACCGCGGGACGGAAATAATGAAAAACTGTTTTTT. It is translated as CASSPRDGNNEKLFF. The gene calls are TRBV18 and TRBJ1-4, with a possible D match to TRBD1 (5 bases). Per the germline V gene, CDR1 is KGHSH and CDR2 is LQKENI. Trimming left V 3 bases short and J 4 bases short, with 12 bases between. The CDR3 is 15 amino acids. Based on the CDR3 plus reference TRBV18 and TRBJ1-4, the full variable domain is NAGVMQNPRHLVRRRGQEARLRCSPMKGHSHVYWYRQLPEEGLKFMVYLQKENIIDESGMPKERFSAEFPKEGPSILRIQQVVRGDSAAYFCASSPRDGNNEKLFFGSGTQLSVL.

The CDR3 sequence is CASSLGGSGQYHQETQYF. Here the CDR3 DNA reads TGTGCCAGCAGCTTAGGAGGTAGCGGCCAATACCACCAAGAGACCCAGTACTTC. The chain has TRBV11-3 and TRBJ2-5, with D possibly TRBD2 on 6 matching bases. The germline gives CDR1 SGHNT, CDR2 YENEEA. Trimming cost V 1 base and J 0 bases, with 18 bases left between them. The CDR3 is 18 amino acids.

The gene calls are TRBV6-2 or TRBV6-3 and TRBJ2-7; 8 bases are shared with TRBD1. The V and J ends lost 6 bases and 2 bases, in that order; junction bases with no gene match: 12. This CDR3 spans 16 amino acids. The germline V gene has CDR1 MNHEY and CDR2 SVGEGT. The CDR3 spells CASSPGMTGAPYEQYF. In nucleotides, the CDR3 is TGTGCCAGCAGCCCAGGGATGACAGGGGCCCCCTACGAGCAGTACTTC.

This sequence joins TRBV6-2 or TRBV6-3 and TRBJ1-1; the D is unclear. Germline CDR1 and CDR2: MNHEY and SVGEGT. There are 14 residues in the CDR3. V was pared by 2 bases and J by 2 bases, with 9 bases between. CDR3 nucleotide sequence: TGTGCCAGCAGTTACGCTCAGATAAACACTGAAGCTTTCTTT. It codes for CASSYAQINTEAFF.

This clone was seen a handful of times. The chain recombines TRBV5-4 with TRBJ2-1; 11 bases map to TRBD2. Germline CDR1 SGHNT, CDR2 YYREEE (reference sequence). The CDR3 sequence is 15 residues long. Trimming cost V 3 bases and J 8 bases; bases outside gene matches: 7. As DNA, the CDR3 is TGTGCCAGCAGCTCCGTAGCGGGAGGGCCCGATGAGCAGTTCTTC. Protein sequence: CASSSVAGGPDEQFF.

This clone was counted only a few times. The rearrangement joins TRBV29-1 to TRBJ2-2; the D gene is possibly TRBD1 (5 bases). The ends were cut back, 7 bases at V and 5 bases at J, with 17 bases in the middle. The CDR3 sequence is 14 residues long. Looked up from germline, CDR1 is SQVTM and CDR2 is ANQGSEA. For the CDR3, the DNA is TGCAGCGCCTCTGTCCAGGGCAGGACCGGGGAGCTGTTTTTT. Its protein is CSASVQGRTGELFF.

The chain recombines TRBV6-5 with TRBJ1-4; 12 bases line up with TRBD1. The V segment lost 5 bases and the J segment 9 bases; nucleotides outside the gene matches: 4. The CDR3 is made up of 14 amino acids. Germline lookup yields CDR1 MNHEY and CDR2 SVGAGI. CDR3 sequence: CASSTGTGGKKLFF. The CDR3, as DNA: TGTGCCAGCAGTACGGGGACAGGGGGCAAAAAACTGTTTTTT.

The chain combines TRBV20-1 with TRBJ2-7, with 8 bases aligning to TRBD2. CDR1 and CDR2 (germline): DFQATT, SNEGSKA (reference sequence). V dropped 3 bases and J dropped 2; count of bases not matched to a gene: 9. This CDR3 is built from 15 residues. The CDR3 nucleotides read TGCAGTGCTAGTGGGACCGGGACTAGGACCTACGAGCAGTACTTC. It yields the protein CSASGTGTRTYEQYF.

The gene calls are TRBV6-5 and TRBJ1-3; 8 bases match TRBD1. Germline V gene lookup returns CDR1 MNHEY and CDR2 SVGAGI. Trimming at V came to 5 bases and at J to 8 bases, leaving 11 bases not matched to a gene. This CDR3 region has 15 residues. For the CDR3, the DNA is TGTGCCAGCAGTCCGCGGGACAGGCCCCGAGACACCATATATTTT. It translates to CASSPRDRPRDTIYF.